This TCR beta chain was captured in a study of T-cell memory formation after mild COVID-19. In regard to this clonotype: Its specificity is not known.

The CDR3 totals 19 residues. General study results and limits: CD4/CD8 balance held among clones contracting day 15 to 85, and later expanders leaned CD4+. Within pre-infection memory, some responding clones were found, suggesting cross-reactive memory joined.

UMIs and sample barcodes were carried by the TCR alpha and TCR beta cDNA libraries that 5'RACE produced using constant-segment primers. A single record per CDR3 protein comes from TCRdb applying MiXCR to the 5' RACE reads. The sample has 75,000 to 90,000 distinct CDR3 sequences; approximately 14% are singletons. This clonotype was sampled from an adult woman who had mild COVID-19 (a few samples of this study predate the infection). Cell type and time point are not known. Sequencing was performed on PBMCs or a T cell subset sorted from them (not recorded which). The chain links TRBV21-1 to TRBJ2-7; no check of the table's D call, TRBD1, against the DNA was made. TRBV21-1 is tagged as a pseudogene. CDR3 coding DNA: TGTGCCAGCAGCAAAGGCCGAACTACAGGGGGCTACCTCCATCAGGAGCAGTACTTC. It encodes CASSKGRTTGGYLHQEQYF.